This TCR beta chain was recovered during a study of blood T cell repertoires in COVID-19. V lost 4 bases and J 6 bases, leaving 17 bases between the germline ends. Germline CDR1 SGDLS, CDR2 YYNGEE. CDR3 size: 14 residues. Recruits, aged about 18 to 100 years, lived in approximately 26 US areas. Only in-frame clones appear in the TCRdb table, and some are missing; sequencing was by immunoSEQ multiplex PCR. The sample records around 170,000 clones, 88% being singletons. The sample was PBMCs or T cells enriched from blood (not recorded which). This rearrangement joins TRBV9 to TRBJ2-7; D is perhaps TRBD1 (6 bases). This receptor was taken from a woman aged 18-29 years who had recovered from COVID-19. CDR3 residues: CASSQAGTSPEQYF. Written as DNA, the CDR3 is TGTGCCAGCAGCCAAGCCGGGACATCTCCCGAGCAGTACTTC.